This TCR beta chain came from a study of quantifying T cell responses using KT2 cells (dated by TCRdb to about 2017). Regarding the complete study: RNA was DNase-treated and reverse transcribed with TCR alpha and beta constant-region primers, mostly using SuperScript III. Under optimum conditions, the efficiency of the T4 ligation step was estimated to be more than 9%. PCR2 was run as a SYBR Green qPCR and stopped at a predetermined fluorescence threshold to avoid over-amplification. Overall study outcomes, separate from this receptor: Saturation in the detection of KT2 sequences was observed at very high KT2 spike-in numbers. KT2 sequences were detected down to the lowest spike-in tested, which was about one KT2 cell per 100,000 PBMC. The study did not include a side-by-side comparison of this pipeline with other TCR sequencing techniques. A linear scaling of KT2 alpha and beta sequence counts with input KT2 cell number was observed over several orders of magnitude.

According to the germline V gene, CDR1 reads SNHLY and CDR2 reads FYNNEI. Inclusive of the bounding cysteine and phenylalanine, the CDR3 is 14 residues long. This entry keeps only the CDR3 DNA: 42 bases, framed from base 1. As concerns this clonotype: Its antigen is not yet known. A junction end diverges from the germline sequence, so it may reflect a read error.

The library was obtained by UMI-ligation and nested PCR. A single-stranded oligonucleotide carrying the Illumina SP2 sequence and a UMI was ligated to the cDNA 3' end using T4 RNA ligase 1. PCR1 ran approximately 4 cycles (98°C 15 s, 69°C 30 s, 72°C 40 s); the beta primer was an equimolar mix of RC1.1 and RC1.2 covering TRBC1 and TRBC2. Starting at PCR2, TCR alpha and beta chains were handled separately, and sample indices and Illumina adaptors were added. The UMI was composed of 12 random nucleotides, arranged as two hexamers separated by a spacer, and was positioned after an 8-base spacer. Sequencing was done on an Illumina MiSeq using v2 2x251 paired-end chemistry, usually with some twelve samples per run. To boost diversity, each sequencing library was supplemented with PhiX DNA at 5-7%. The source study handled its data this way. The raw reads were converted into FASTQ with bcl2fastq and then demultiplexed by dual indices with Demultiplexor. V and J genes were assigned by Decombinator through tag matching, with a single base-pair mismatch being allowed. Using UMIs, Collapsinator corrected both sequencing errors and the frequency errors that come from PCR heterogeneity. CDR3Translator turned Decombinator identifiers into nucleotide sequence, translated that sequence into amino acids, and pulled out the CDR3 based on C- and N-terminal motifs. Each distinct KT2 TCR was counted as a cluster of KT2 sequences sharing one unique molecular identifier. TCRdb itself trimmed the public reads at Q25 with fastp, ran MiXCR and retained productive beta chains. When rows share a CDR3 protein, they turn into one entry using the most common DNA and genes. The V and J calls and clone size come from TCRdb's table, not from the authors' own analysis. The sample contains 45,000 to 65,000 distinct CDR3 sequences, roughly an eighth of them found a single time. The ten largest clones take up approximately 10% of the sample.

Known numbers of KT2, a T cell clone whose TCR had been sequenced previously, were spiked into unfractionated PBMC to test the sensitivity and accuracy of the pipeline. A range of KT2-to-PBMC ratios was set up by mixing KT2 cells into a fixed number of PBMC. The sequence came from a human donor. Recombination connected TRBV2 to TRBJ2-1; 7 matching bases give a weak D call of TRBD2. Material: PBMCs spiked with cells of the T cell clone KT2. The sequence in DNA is TGTGCCAGCAGTGAGGGGGGGGGCAGGAATGGGCAGTTCTTC. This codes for CASSEGGGRNGQFF.